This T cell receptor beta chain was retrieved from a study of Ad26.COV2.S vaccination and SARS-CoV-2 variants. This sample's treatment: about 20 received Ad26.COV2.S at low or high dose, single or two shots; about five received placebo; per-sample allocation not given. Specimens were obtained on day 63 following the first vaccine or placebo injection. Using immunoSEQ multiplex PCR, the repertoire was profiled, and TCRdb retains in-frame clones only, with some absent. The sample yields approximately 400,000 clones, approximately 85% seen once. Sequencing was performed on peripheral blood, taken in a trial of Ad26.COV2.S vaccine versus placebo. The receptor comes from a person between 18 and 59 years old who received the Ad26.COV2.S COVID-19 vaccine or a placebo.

The CDR3 nucleotides are TGTGCCTGGAGGGGGACTAGCGGGGGCCTCAGGGGTAATGAGCAGTTCTTC. Translated, it gives CAWRGTSGGLRGNEQFF. This chain links TRBV30 with TRBJ2-1; TRBD2 agrees at 14 bases. The germline V gene encodes CDR1 GTSNPN and CDR2 SVGIG (reference sequence). This CDR3 has 17 amino acids. Losses at the gene ends were 3 bases for V and 7 bases for J; bases not matched to a gene: 11.